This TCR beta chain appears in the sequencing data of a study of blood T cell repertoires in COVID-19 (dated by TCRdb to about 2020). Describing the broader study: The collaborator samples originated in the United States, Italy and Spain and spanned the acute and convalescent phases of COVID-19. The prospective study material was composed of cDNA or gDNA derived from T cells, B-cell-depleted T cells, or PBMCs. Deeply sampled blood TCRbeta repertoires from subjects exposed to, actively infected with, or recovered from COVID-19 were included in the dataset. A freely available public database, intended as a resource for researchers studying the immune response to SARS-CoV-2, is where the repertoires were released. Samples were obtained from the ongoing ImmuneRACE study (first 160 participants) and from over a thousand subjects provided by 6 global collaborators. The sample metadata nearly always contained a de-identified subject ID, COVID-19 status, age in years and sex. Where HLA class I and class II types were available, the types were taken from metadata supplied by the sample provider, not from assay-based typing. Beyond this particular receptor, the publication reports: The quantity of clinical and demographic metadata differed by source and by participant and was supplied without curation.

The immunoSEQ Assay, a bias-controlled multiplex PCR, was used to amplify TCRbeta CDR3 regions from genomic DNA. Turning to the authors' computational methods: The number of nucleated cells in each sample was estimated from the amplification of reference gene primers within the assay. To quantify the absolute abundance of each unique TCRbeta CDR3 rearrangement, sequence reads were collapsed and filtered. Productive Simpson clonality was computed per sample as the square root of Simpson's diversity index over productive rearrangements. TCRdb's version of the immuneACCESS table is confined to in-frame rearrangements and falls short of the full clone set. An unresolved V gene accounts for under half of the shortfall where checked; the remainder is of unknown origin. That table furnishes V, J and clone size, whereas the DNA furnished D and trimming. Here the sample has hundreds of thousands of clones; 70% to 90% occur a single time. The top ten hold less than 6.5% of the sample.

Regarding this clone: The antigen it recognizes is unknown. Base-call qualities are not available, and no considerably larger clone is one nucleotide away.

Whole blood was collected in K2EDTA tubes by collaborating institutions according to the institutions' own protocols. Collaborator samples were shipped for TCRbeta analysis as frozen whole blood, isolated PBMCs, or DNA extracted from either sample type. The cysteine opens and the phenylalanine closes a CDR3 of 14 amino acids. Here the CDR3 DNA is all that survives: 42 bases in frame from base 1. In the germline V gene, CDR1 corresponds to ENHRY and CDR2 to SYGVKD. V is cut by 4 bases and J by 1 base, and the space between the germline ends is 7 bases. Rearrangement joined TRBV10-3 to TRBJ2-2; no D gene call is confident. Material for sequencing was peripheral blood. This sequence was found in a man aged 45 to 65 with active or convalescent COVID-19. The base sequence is TGTGCCATCAGTGGGGCAGGGAACACCGGGGAGCTGTTTTTT. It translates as CAISGAGNTGELFF.